This T cell receptor (beta chain) emerged from a study of blood T cell repertoires in COVID-19 (TCRdb year 2020). In terms of the full investigation: Samples covering the acute and convalescent phases of COVID-19 were provided by collaborators in the United States, Italy and Spain. The material from the prospective study consisted of cDNA or gDNA derived from T cells, B-cell-depleted T cells, or PBMCs. Subjects who had been exposed to COVID-19, were actively infected with it, or had recovered from it provided the deeply sampled blood TCRbeta repertoires that made up the dataset. The repertoires were made available in a free public database intended to serve as a resource for research on the immune response to SARS-CoV-2. The samples were drawn from two sources: the first 160 participants of the ongoing ImmuneRACE study, and 1,000 to 1,500 subjects contributed by 6 global collaborators. The sample metadata nearly always contained a de-identified subject ID, COVID-19 status, age in years and sex. HLA class I and class II types, where available, came from metadata supplied by the sample provider rather than from assay-based typing.

TCRbeta CDR3 regions were amplified from genomic DNA by means of the immunoSEQ Assay, a bias-controlled multiplex PCR. In the original analysis: The number of nucleated cells in each sample was estimated by amplification of reference gene primers within the assay. To quantify the absolute abundance of each unique TCRbeta CDR3 rearrangement, sequence reads were collapsed and filtered. For each sample, productive Simpson clonality was calculated as the square root of Simpson's diversity index over productive rearrangements. Imported from immuneACCESS, the table was reduced by TCRdb to in-frame sequences with V and J called. These copies leave out some clones; in studies compared against another copy, an unresolved V gene accounts for under half, and the cause of the remainder is not known. That table is the source of V, J and clone size, and D and trimming were worked out from the DNA. Present in this sample are about 250,000 clones, almost 90% of which were seen just once. 1.3% to 1.5% of the sample is taken by the ten largest.

Whole blood was collected in K2EDTA tubes by collaborating institutions according to the institutions' own protocols. For TCRbeta analysis, collaborators shipped samples as frozen whole blood, isolated PBMCs, or DNA extracted from either of those sample types. General study outcomes and caveats: How much clinical and demographic metadata was included differed by source and by participant, and the metadata was provided uncurated.

Details on this clone: Its antigen remains undetermined. The sample holds no much larger clone one base away, and base qualities are not on file.

The germline V gene (reference sequence) supplies CDR1 DFQATT and CDR2 SNEGSKA. Including the terminal cysteine and phenylalanine, the CDR3 comprises 11 residues. The only DNA kept is the CDR3, 33 bases in frame from the first base. This sequence was found in a man older than 75 with acute or convalescent COVID-19. Sequencing used peripheral blood. The receptor chain draws on TRBV20-1 and TRBJ1-3; no D gene can be assigned with confidence. The CDR3 here reads CSPVSGNTIYF. The DNA sequence is TGCAGCCCGGTATCTGGAAACACCATATATTTT.